This paragraph reports one T cell receptor (beta chain). The sample holds one count of this clone. The target of this receptor is not known. Base-call qualities are not available, and no considerably larger clone is one nucleotide away. TCRbeta CDR3 regions were amplified from genomic DNA using the immunoSEQ Assay, a bias-controlled multiplex PCR. On the authors' methods: Nucleated cell counts per sample were estimated from amplification of reference gene primers within the assay. To quantify the absolute abundance of each unique TCRbeta CDR3 rearrangement, sequence reads were collapsed and filtered. Productive Simpson clonality was computed per sample as the square root of Simpson's diversity index over productive rearrangements. TCRdb carries this immuneACCESS record with in-frame sequences only. Its versions omit some clonotypes, under half of them owing to an unresolved V gene in the studies checked, with the rest unexplained. V, J and clone size derive from that table, while D and trimming were established from the DNA sequence. The sample yields approximately 160,000 clones; more than 75% were counted once. Clones ranked in the top ten supply 7% to 8% of the sample.

The data stem from a study of blood T cell repertoires in COVID-19 (dated by TCRdb to the early 2020s). Background on the whole study: The collaborator samples originated in the United States, Italy and Spain and spanned the acute and convalescent phases of COVID-19. Sample metadata almost always included a de-identified subject ID, COVID-19 status, age in years and sex. The repertoires were released in a freely available public database meant as a resource for research on the immune response to SARS-CoV-2. Samples came from the ongoing ImmuneRACE study (first 160 participants) plus 1,254 subjects from 6 global collaborators. The prospective study material was composed of cDNA or gDNA derived from T cells, B-cell-depleted T cells, or PBMCs. The dataset comprised deeply sampled blood TCRbeta repertoires from subjects exposed to, actively infected with, or recovered from COVID-19. Where HLA class I and class II types were available, the types were taken from metadata supplied by the sample provider, not from assay-based typing. Overall results and qualifications from the work: The quantity of clinical and demographic metadata differed by source and by participant and was supplied without curation.

For CDR1 and CDR2, the germline V gene lists SGHTA and FQGTGA. Including the terminal cysteine and phenylalanine, the CDR3 comprises 18 residues. The entry retains the CDR3 DNA only, 54 bases that are in frame from base 1. The germline V and J ends show losses of 2 bases and 1 base respectively, and no gene match explains 9 bases of the junction. In the prospective study, participants were about 18 to 100 years old, resided in fewer than 25 geographic areas of the United States, and were enrolled through a virtual design. In the prospective study, participants were assigned to cohorts based on the clinical history participants reported in a screening survey and a study questionnaire. For ImmuneRACE Cohort 3, a participant was defined as recovered based on two consecutive negative NP/OP PCR tests, clearance by a healthcare professional, or resolution of symptoms. In the prospective study, mobile phlebotomists collected whole blood, serum and a nasopharyngeal or oropharyngeal swab from each participant. Over an approximately 2-month period, participants in the prospective study had the option of providing additional blood draws and questionnaires. Blood samples from the prospective study were shipped frozen or at room temperature prior to DNA extraction.

Input material: PBMCs or T cells enriched from blood (not recorded which). The sequence was collected from a woman in her fifties or sixties who had recovered from COVID-19. The V gene is TRBV7-3 and the J gene is TRBJ2-3; TRBD2 lines up with 10 middle nucleotides. The CDR3 region reads CASSLGVAGGAGTDTQYF. The DNA sequence is given as TGTGCCAGCAGCTTAGGGGTAGCGGGAGGAGCTGGCACAGATACGCAGTATTTT.